These 26 T cell receptor beta chains were sequenced from one sample in a study of T cell clonotyping in hematopoietic cell transplantation. Clones were read by immunoSEQ multiplex PCR, and TCRdb kept only the in-frame ones, dropping some. The repertoire includes about 540 clones, roughly 95% of them detected once, and about 8.6% sits in the top ten. The material sequenced was PBMCs, taken 180 days after allogeneic stem cell transplant. The receptor source for this set is a male patient aged 45 to 59 who had an allogeneic stem cell transplant from a related donor, so the T cells may come from the graft donor. Some clones in this sample may be carry-over from other donors' samples.

This clone came up a few times. The genes are TRBV4-1 and TRBJ1-1; D is unclear. CDR1 is MGHRA, CDR2 YSYEKL, per germline. Trimming removed 4 bases from V and 4 bases from J, with 16 bases in between. The CDR3 runs to 15 residues. The CDR3 coding sequence is TGCGCCAGCAGCCCGAAAGAACTATCGGGCACTGAAGCTTTCTTT. Protein product: CASSPKELSGTEAFF.

This clone was counted a single time. The V gene is TRBV7-3, the J gene TRBJ2-2, with 8 positions matching TRBD2. The germline V gene encodes CDR1 SGHTA and CDR2 FQGTGA. This CDR3 spans 15 amino acids. Trimming removed 5 bases from V and 5 bases from J; junction bases left unmatched: 7. The CDR3 reads CASSVSGGQTGELFF. The DNA for the CDR3 is TGTGCCAGCAGCGTTTCGGGGGGGCAAACCGGGGAGCTGTTTTTT.

This sequence joins TRBV25-1 and TRBJ1-2, with unresolved D. The CDR3 spans 14 residues. V was cut by 3 bases and J by 7 bases, with 15 bases left in between. Germline V gene data show CDR1 as MGHDK and CDR2 as SYGVNS. This chain's CDR3 is CASSELGSVLGYTF. The CDR3 DNA follows: TGTGCCAGCAGTGAGCTCGGGTCGGTACTTGGCTACACCTTC.

The chain uses TRBV10-1 and TRBJ1-3; perhaps TRBD1 as D (5 bases). Germline V lookup: CDR1 WNHNN, CDR2 SYGVQD (reference sequence). Trimming stripped 7 bases from V and 0 bases from J, with 13 bases between. The CDR3 contains 15 residues. As DNA, the CDR3 is TGCGCCAGCACCCTGAGACAGAACTCTGGAAACACCATATATTTT. This gives the protein CASTLRQNSGNTIYF.

The chain joins TRBV30 to TRBJ1-5; 9 bases match TRBD1. This CDR3 is built from 14 residues. V gave up 2 bases and J gave up 4 bases; unmatched junction bases: 3. Germline CDR1 GTSNPN, CDR2 SVGIG (reference sequence). DNA for the CDR3: TGTGCCTGGAGTTCCGGGACAGGGAATCAGCCCCAGCATTTT. This encodes CAWSSGTGNQPQHF.

This clone was seen once. The chain uses TRBV10-3 and TRBJ2-7, with 7 bases matching TRBD1. V lost 6 bases, J lost 5 bases, and 13 bases stayed unmatched. CDR3 length: 15 residues. From germline, CDR1 is ENHRY and CDR2 SYGVKD. The CDR3 sequence is CAISLNLDRSHEQYF. The CDR3 DNA sequence: TGTGCCATCAGCTTAAACTTGGACAGGTCCCACGAGCAGTACTTC.

The genes are TRBV27 and TRBJ2-5; 7 nucleotides match TRBD2. There are 16 residues in the CDR3. V shed 4 bases, J shed 5 bases, and the junction held 13 bases outside the gene matches. Germline V lookup: CDR1 MNHEY, CDR2 SMNVEV (reference sequence). In DNA, the CDR3 is TGTGCCAGCAGTTCTCGAAGGGACTATGGGGGGGAGACCCAGTACTTC. This sequence encodes CASSSRRDYGGETQYF.

V gene TRBV6-5 combines with J gene TRBJ2-3; TRBD2 might be the D (7 bases). The CDR3 has 11 residues. Germline assignment: CDR1 MNHEY and CDR2 SVGAGI. V shed 8 bases and J shed 6 bases, with 9 bases lying between them. CDR3 in DNA: TGTGCCAGCGGGAGGGGGGATACGCAGTATTTT. It is translated as CASGRGDTQYF.

This clone was counted a single time. The rearrangement joins TRBV6-1 to TRBJ2-1; perhaps D is TRBD1 or TRBD2 (6 bases each). The length of the CDR3 is 13 residues. Looked up from germline, CDR1 is MNHNS and CDR2 is SASEGT. V was clipped by 5 bases and J by 8 bases, with 13 bases between them. For the CDR3, the DNA is TGTGCCAGCAGTCCCCGGGGGCCTTATGAGCAGTTCTTC. Residues: CASSPRGPYEQFF.

V usage is TRBV30 and J usage is TRBJ1-6; D is unclear. CDR3 size: 14 residues. Trimming removed 0 bases at V and 4 bases at J, with 7 bases between. Looked up from germline, CDR1 is GTSNPN and CDR2 is SVGIG (reference sequence). The CDR3, as DNA: TGTGCCTGGAGTGTACTCCAATATAATTCACCCCTCCACTTT. Translation gives CAWSVLQYNSPLHF.

The V call is TRBV7-2, the J call TRBJ1-6; possibly TRBD1 for D (5 bases). The ends were cut back, 2 bases at V and 8 bases at J, with 13 bases in the middle. Germline V gene sequence: CDR1 SGHTA, CDR2 FQGNSA. The CDR3 extends over 15 amino acids. The CDR3 sequence: CASSLREARDSPLHF. In DNA, the CDR3 is TGTGCCAGCAGCTTAAGGGAGGCCAGGGATTCACCCCTCCACTTT.

CDR3 DNA sequence: TGTGCCAGCAGCCATCGAACTAGCGGGGAGAAGTTCTTC. Translated, it gives CASSHRTSGEKFF. This chain uses TRBV5-6 with TRBJ2-1; the match to TRBD2 covers 10 bases. V shed 4 bases and J 14 bases; nucleotides not matched to a gene: 9. Germline V gives CDR1 SGHDT, CDR2 YYEEEE. The CDR3 is 13 amino acids.

This CDR3 reads CASSPIYGLYGYTF. Here the CDR3 DNA reads TGTGCCAGCAGTCCAATCTACGGCCTTTATGGCTACACCTTC. V and J are TRBV27 and TRBJ1-2; D ambiguous. Germline values: CDR1 MNHEY, CDR2 SMNVEV (reference sequence). V was pared by 5 bases and J by 5 bases, with 15 bases between. This CDR3 is 14 amino acids long.

This clone is hyperexpanded. The chain recombines TRBV18 with TRBJ1-4; D may be TRBD1 (5 bases). The CDR3 length is 14 residues. CDR1 is KGHSH and CDR2 is LQKENI in the germline V gene. The V end was cut by 2 bases, the J end by 8 bases, with 12 bases between. The CDR3 reads CASSPFWTLEKLFF. The CDR3 bases are TGTGCCAGCTCACCATTCTGGACACTAGAAAAACTGTTTTTT.

The chain recombines TRBV7-8 with TRBJ2-2; 10 positions match TRBD1. This CDR3 contains 14 residues. V shed 5 bases, J shed 5 bases, and the junction held 2 bases outside the gene matches. Germline V gene sequence: CDR1 SGHVS, CDR2 FQNEAQ. CDR3 nucleotides: TGTGCCAGCAGCGCGGACAGGGGGACCGGGGAGCTGTTTTTT. Translation: CASSADRGTGELFF.

The chain employs TRBV5-1 and TRBJ2-2, with TRBD1 as a possible D gene (6 bases). Germline CDR1 SGHRS, CDR2 YFSETQ. The CDR3 totals 15 residues. Trimming cost V 4 bases and J 1 base, with 11 bases left between them. CDR3 DNA: TGCGCCAGCAGCCCGCTGACAGGGAACACCGGGGAGCTGTTTTTT. Protein product: CASSPLTGNTGELFF.

The chain links TRBV29-1 to TRBJ1-5; a weak D match, TRBD1 (6 bases). This CDR3 contains 15 residues. The ends were cut back, 4 bases at V and 5 bases at J, with 18 bases in the middle. Germline V gene lookup returns CDR1 SQVTM and CDR2 ANQGSEA. The CDR3, as DNA: TGCAGCGTTGGCGGAACAGGGTACCAGCATCAGCCCCAGCATTTT. It codes for CSVGGTGYQHQPQHF.

The chain uses TRBV4-2 and TRBJ2-2; TRBD2 might be the D (6 bases). Trimming removed 9 bases at V and 5 bases at J, with 22 bases between. Germline V gives CDR1 LGHNA, CDR2 YNFKEQ. The CDR3 is 16 residues long. For the CDR3, the DNA is TGTGCCAGGTCGACCGGCGGGGCTCCCGGGACCGGGGAGCTGTTTTTT. Amino acid sequence: CARSTGGAPGTGELFF.

This rearrangement joins TRBV10-3 to TRBJ2-7; a weak D match, TRBD2 (5 bases). CDR1 is ENHRY, CDR2 SYGVKD, per germline. The CDR3 is 11 residues long. The V and J ends lost 7 bases and 5 bases respectively, with 9 bases between them. CDR3 protein: CAINGGNEQYF. CDR3 sequence (DNA): TGTGCCATCAACGGAGGTAACGAGCAGTACTTC.

The V and J genes are TRBV5-1 and TRBJ1-1; the D is unclear. Germline CDR1 is SGHRS and CDR2 is YFSETQ. With 5 bases removed from V and 4 bases from J, the gap between germline ends came to 6 bases. The length of the CDR3 is 11 residues. The DNA for the CDR3 is TGCGCCAGCAGGGAGGCCACTGAAGCTTTCTTT. Its protein is CASREATEAFF.

This clone has just one count. V gene TRBV7-7 combines with J gene TRBJ2-5; tentative D call: TRBD1 (6 bases). V was pared by 5 bases and J by 1 base, with 20 bases between. Germline CDR1 is SSHAT and CDR2 is FNYEAQ (reference sequence). The CDR3 spans 17 residues. CDR3 bases: TGTGCCAGCAGCCTCATTATCAGCACAGGGAGCCAAGAGACCCAGTACTTC. This codes for CASSLIISTGSQETQYF.

This clone was found once. The chain couples TRBV4-1 to TRBJ2-7; D unresolved. The V end lost 0 bases, the J end lost 4 bases, and 7 bases lay between the germline ends. Germline CDR1 is MGHRA and CDR2 is YSYEKL. The CDR3 is made up of 13 amino acids. CDR3 nucleotide sequence: TGCGCCAGCAGCCAAGAACGGCCTTACGAGCAGTACTTC. This gives the protein CASSQERPYEQYF.

The gene calls are TRBV7-6 and TRBJ2-1, with 9 positions matching TRBD1. Germline lookup yields CDR1 SGHVS and CDR2 FNYEAQ. Trimming at V came to 0 bases and at J to 15 bases, leaving 12 bases not matched to a gene. The CDR3 extends over 15 amino acids. CDR3 amino acids: CASSLALSGQGRVFF. The CDR3, as DNA: TGTGCCAGCAGCTTAGCGCTTTCGGGACAGGGTCGGGTGTTCTTC. Based on the CDR3 plus reference TRBV7-6 and TRBJ2-1, the full variable domain is GAGVSQSPRYKVTKRGQDVALRCDPISGHVSLYWYRQALGQGPEFLTYFNYEAQQDKSGLPNDRFSAERPEGSISTLTIQRTEQRDSAMYRCASSLALSGQGRVFFGPGTRLTVL.

This chain uses TRBV7-9 with TRBJ2-1; the match to TRBD2 covers 12 bases. The CDR3 covers 18 residues. CDR1 and CDR2 from the germline V gene are SEHNR and FQNEAQ (reference sequence). The trim removed 1 base at V and 3 bases at J, leaving 7 bases unmatched. The CDR3 here is CASSLELAGGLIYNEQFF. In DNA, the CDR3 is TGTGCCAGCAGCTTAGAACTAGCGGGGGGCCTCATCTACAATGAGCAGTTCTTC. Combining the CDR3 with reference TRBV7-9 and TRBJ2-1 gives the whole variable domain DTGVSQNPRHKITKRGQNVTFRCDPISEHNRLYWYRQTLGQGPEFLTYFQNEAQLEKSRLLSDRFSAERPKGSFSTLEIQRTEQGDSAMYLCASSLELAGGLIYNEQFFGPGTRLTVL.

V is TRBV19 and J is TRBJ2-6; no reliable D call. V was clipped by 5 bases and J by 5 bases, with 22 bases between them. Germline V gives CDR1 LNHDA, CDR2 SQIVND (reference sequence). This CDR3 region has 18 residues. CDR3 sequence (DNA): TGTGCCAGTAGTCGGTTGATGACAAATCACAGTCGGGCCAACGTCCTGACTTTC. It translates to CASSRLMTNHSRANVLTF.

The chain couples TRBV2 to TRBJ2-1; 8 bases align to TRBD1. The V gene end was trimmed by 4 bases and the J gene end by 6 bases; junction bases not matched to a gene: 5. This CDR3 is built from 14 residues. The germline CDR1 and CDR2 sequences are SNHLY and FYNNEI. CDR3 coding DNA: TGTGCCAGCAGTGCGAGGACAGGGACCAATGAGCAGTTCTTC. Translation gives CASSARTGTNEQFF.